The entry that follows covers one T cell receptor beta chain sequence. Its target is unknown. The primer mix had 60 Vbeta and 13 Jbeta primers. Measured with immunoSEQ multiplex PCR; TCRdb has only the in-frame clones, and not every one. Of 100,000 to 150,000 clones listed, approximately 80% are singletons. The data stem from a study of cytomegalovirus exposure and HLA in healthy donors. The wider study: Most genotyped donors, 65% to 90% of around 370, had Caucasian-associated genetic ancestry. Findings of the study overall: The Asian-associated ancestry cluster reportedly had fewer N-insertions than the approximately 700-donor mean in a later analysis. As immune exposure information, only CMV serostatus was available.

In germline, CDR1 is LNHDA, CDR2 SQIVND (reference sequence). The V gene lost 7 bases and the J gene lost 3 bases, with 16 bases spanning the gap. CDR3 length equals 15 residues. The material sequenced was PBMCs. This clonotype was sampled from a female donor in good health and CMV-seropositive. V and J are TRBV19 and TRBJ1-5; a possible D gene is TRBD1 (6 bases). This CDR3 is CASTSQGQSNQPQHF. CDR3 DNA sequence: TGTGCCAGTACCTCACAGGGACAATCCAATCAGCCCCAGCATTTT.